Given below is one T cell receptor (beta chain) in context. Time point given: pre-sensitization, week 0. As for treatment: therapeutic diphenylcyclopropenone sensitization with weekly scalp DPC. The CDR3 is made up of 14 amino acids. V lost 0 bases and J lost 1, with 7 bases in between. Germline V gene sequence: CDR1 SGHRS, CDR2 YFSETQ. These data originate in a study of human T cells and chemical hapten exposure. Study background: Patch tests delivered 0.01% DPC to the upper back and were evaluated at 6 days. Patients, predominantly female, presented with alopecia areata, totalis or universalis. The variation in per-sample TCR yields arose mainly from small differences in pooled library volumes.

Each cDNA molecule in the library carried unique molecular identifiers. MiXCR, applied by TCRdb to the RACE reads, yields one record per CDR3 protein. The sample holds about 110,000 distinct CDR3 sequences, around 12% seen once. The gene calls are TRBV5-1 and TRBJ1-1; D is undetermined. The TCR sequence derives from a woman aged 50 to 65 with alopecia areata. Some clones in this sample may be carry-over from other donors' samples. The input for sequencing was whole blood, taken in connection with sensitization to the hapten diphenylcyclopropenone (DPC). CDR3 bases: TGCGCCAGCAGCTTGGTTGCGGGGAACACTGAAGCTTTCTTT. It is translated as CASSLVAGNTEAFF.